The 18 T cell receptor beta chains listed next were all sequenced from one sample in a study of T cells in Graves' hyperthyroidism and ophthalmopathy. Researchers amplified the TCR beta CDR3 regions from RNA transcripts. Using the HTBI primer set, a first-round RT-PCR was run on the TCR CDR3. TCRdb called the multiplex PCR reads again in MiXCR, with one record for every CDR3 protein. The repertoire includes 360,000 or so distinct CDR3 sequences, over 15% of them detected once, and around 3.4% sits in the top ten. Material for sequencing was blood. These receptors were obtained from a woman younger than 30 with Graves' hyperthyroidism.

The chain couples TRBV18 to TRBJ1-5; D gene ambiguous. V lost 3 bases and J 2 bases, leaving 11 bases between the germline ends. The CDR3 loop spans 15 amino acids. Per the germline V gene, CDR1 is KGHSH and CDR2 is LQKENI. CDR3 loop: CASSPCSGGNQPQHF. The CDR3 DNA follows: TGTGCCAGCTCACCCTGCTCTGGAGGCAATCAGCCCCAGCATTTT.

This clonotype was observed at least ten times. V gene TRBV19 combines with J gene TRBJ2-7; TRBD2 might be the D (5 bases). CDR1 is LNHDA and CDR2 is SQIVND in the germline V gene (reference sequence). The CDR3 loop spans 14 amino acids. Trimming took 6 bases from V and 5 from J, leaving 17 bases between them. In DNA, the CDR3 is TGTGCCAGTAGCGAGGACTCCCTTATTGACGAGCAGTACTTC. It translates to CASSEDSLIDEQYF.

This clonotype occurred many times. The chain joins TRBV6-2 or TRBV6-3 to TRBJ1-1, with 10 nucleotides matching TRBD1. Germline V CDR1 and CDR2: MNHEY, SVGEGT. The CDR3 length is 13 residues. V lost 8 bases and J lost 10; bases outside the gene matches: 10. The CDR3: CASRRQGAQVAFF. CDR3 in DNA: TGTGCCAGCCGAAGACAGGGGGCGCAGGTAGCTTTCTTT.

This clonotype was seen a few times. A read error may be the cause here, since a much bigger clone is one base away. The CDR3 nucleotides are TGTGCCAGCAGCCCCCGGGGGGGCGCTGAAGCTTTCTTT. Translated, it gives CASSPRGGAEAFF. The chain joins TRBV11-3 to TRBJ1-1, with D possibly TRBD1 on 6 matching bases. Trimming took 5 bases from V and 6 from J, leaving 13 bases between them. Germline V gene data show CDR1 as SGHNT and CDR2 as YENEEA. This CDR3 spans 13 amino acids.

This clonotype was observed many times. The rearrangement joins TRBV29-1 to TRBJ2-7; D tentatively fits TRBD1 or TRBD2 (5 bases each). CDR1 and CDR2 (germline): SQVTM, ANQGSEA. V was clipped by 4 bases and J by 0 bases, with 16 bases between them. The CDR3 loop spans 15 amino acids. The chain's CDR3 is CSVGGDGESSYEQYF. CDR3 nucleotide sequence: TGCAGCGTTGGAGGGGACGGGGAGAGCTCCTACGAGCAGTACTTC.

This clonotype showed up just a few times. CDR3 nucleotides: TGTGCCAGCAGCCAAGATTGGGCAGGGCTAACTGAAGCTTTCTTT. As protein: CASSQDWAGLTEAFF. The chain links TRBV3-1 to TRBJ1-1; D is possibly TRBD1 (5 bases). CDR3 length equals 15 residues. Germline V gene data show CDR1 as LGHDT and CDR2 as YNNKEL (reference sequence). V was shortened by 0 bases and J by 5 bases, with 13 bases between the two germline ends.

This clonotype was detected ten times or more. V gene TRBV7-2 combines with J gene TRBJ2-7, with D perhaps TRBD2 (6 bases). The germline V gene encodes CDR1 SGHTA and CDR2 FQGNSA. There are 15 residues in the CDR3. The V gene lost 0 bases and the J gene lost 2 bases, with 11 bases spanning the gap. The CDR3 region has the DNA TGTGCCAGCAGCTTAGCCTCCGGGAGACCCTACGAGCAGTACTTC. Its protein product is CASSLASGRPYEQYF.

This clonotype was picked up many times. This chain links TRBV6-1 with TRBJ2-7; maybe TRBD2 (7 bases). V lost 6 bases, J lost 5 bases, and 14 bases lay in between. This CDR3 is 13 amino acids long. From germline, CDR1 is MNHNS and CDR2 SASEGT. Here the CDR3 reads CASRRGGPNEQYF. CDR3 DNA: TGTGCCAGCAGGAGGGGGGGCCCGAACGAGCAGTACTTC.

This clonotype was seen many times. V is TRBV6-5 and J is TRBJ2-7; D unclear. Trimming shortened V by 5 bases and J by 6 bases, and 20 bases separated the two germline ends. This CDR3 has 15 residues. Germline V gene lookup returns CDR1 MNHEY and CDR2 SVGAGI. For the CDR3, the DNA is TGTGCCAGCAGTCCCCCCTTAGGGCTCATCATCGAGCAGTACTTC. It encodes CASSPPLGLIIEQYF.

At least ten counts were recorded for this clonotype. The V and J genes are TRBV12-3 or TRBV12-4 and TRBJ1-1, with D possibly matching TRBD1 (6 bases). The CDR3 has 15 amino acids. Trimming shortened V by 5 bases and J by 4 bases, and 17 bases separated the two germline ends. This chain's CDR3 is CASSTSGQLGTEAFF. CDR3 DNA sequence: TGTGCCAGCAGTACCTCCGGACAGTTGGGCACTGAAGCTTTCTTT.

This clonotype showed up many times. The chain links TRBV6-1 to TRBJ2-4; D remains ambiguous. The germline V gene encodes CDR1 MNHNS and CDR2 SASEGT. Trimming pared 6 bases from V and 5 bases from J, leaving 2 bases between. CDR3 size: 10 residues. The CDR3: CASSENIQYF. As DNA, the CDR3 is TGTGCCAGCAGCGAAAACATTCAGTACTTC.

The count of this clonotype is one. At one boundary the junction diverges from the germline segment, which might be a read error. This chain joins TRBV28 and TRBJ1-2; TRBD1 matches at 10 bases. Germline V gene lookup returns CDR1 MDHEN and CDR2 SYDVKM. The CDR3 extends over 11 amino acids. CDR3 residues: CASSLGTGEAF. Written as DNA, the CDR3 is TGTGCCAGCAGTTTAGGGACAGGGGAAGCCTTC.

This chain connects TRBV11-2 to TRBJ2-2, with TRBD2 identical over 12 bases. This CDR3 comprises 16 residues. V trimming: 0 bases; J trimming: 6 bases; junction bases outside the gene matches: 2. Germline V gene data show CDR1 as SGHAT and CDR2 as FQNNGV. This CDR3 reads CASSLEASGGAGELFF. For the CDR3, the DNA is TGTGCCAGCAGCTTAGAAGCTAGCGGGGGGGCCGGGGAGCTGTTTTTT.

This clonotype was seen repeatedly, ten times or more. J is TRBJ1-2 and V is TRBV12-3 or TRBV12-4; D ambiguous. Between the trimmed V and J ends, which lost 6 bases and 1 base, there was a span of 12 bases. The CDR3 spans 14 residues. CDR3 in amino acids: CASSVHKVNYGYTF. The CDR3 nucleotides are TGTGCCAGCAGCGTACACAAAGTTAACTATGGCTACACCTTC.

CDR3 DNA sequence: TGTGCCAGCAGTGAATCGGCAGGGGGCCGGGATTCACCCCTCCACTTT. Translated: CASSESAGGRDSPLHF. The V and J genes are TRBV6-1 and TRBJ1-6, with TRBD1 identical over 8 bases. The CDR3 contains 16 residues. Germline-derived CDR1 and CDR2 are MNHNS and SASEGT. V trimming: 2 bases; J trimming: 8 bases; junction bases outside the gene matches: 8.

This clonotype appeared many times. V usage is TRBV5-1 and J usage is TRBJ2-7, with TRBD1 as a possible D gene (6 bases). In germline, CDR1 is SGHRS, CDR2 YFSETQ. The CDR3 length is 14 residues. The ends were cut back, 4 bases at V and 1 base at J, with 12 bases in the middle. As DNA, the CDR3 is TGCGCCAGCAGCGGGGAGACAGGTTCCTACGAGCAGTACTTC. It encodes CASSGETGSYEQYF.

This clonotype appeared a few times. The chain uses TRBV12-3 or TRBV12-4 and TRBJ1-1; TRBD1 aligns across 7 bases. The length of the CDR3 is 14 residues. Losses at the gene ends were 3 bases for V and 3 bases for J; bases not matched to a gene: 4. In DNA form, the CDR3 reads TGTGCCAGCAGTTTTCAGGGGGTGGACACTGAAGCTTTCTTT. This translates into CASSFQGVDTEAFF.

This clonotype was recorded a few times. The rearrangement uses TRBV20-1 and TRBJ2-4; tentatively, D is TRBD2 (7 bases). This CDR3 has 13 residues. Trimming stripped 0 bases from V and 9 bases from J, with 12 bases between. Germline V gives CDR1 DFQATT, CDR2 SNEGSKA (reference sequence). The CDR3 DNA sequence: TGCAGTGCTAGAGATCAAGGGGGGGGCATTCAGTACTTC. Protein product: CSARDQGGGIQYF.